The following is a T cell receptor (beta chain) sequence with its context. Relative to the germline gene, one junction end is altered; a read error may explain this. CDR3 length: 12 residues. Per the germline V gene, CDR1 is MNHEY and CDR2 is SVGAGI. In Seattle, patients joined the study during active infection and were tracked longitudinally. The repertoire was sequenced with immunoSEQ multiplex PCR; TCRdb's copy has only in-frame clones and lacks some. The table includes about 240,000 clones, approximately 86% detected once. This sample is drawn from a study of blood T cell repertoires in COVID-19. This TCR was sampled from a woman in her forties or fifties with COVID-19, enrolled during active disease. The rearrangement links TRBV6-5 to TRBJ2-7, with D perhaps TRBD1 (6 bases). The sample taken for sequencing was peripheral blood. The CDR3 DNA sequence: TGTGCCAGCGGGCAGGGGTCCTCCGAGCAGTACTTC. Protein product: CASGQGSSEQYF.